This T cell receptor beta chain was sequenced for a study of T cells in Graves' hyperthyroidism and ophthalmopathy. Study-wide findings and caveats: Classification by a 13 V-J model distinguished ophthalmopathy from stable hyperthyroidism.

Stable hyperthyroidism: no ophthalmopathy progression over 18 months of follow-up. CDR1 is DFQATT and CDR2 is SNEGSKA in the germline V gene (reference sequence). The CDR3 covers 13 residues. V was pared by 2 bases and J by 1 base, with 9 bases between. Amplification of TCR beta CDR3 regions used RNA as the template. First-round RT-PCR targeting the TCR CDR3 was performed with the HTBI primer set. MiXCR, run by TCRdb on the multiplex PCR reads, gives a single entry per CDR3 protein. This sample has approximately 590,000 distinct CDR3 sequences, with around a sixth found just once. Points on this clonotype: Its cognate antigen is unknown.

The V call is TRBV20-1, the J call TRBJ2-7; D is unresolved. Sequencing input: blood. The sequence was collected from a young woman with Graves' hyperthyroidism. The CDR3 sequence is CSARPASSYEQYF. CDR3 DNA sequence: TGCAGTGCTAGACCGGCTAGTTCCTACGAGCAGTACTTC.